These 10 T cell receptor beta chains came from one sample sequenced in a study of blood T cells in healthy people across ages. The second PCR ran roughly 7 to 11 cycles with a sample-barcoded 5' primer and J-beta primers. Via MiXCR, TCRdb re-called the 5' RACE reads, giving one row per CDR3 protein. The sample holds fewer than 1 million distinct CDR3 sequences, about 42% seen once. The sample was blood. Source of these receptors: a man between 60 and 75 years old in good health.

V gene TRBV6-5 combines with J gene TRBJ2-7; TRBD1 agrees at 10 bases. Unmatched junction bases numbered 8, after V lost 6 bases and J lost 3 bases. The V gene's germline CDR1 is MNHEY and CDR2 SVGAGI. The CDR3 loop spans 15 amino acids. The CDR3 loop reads CASSEPGQGIYEQYF. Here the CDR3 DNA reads TGTGCCAGCAGCGAACCGGGACAGGGGATCTACGAGCAGTACTTC.

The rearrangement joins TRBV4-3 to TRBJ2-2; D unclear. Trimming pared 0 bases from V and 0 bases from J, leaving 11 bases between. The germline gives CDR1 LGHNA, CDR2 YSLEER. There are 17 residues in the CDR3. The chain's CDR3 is CASSQDLQRPNTGELFF. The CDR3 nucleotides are TGCGCCAGCAGCCAAGATCTTCAGAGACCGAACACCGGGGAGCTGTTTTTT.

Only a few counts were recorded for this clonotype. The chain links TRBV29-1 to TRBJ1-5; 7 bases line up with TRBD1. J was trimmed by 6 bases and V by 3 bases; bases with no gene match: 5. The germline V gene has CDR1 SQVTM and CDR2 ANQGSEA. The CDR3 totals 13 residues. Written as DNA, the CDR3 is TGCAGCGTTGACACAGGGGCGGGTCAGCCCCAGCATTTT. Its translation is CSVDTGAGQPQHF.

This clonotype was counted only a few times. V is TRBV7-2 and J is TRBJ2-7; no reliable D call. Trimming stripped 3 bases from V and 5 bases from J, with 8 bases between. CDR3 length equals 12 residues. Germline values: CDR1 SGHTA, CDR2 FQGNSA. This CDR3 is CASSFEVHEQYF. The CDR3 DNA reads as TGTGCCAGCAGCTTTGAGGTTCACGAGCAGTACTTC.

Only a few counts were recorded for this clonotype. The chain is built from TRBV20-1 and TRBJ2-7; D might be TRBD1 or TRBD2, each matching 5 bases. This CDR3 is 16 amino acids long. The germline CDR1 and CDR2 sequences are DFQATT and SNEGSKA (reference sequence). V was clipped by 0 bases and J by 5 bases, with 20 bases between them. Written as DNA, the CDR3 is TGCAGTGCTAGAGACCTAGACCGGGGCCTTTCGGACGAGCAGTACTTC. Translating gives CSARDLDRGLSDEQYF.

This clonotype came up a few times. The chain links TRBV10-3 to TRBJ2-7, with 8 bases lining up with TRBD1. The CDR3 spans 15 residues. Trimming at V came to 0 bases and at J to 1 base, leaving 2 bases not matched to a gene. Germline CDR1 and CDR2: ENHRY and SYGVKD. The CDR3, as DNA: TGTGCCATCAGTGAGTCGGGACAGGCTTCCTACGAGCAGTACTTC. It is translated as CAISESGQASYEQYF.

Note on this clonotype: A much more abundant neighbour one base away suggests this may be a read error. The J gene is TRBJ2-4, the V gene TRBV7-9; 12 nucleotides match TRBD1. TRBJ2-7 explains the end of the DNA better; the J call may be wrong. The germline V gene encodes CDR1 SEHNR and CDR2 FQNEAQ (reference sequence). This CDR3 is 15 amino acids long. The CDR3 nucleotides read TGTGCCCGCAGTCTCCCGGGACAGGGGGCTTACGAGCAGTACTTC. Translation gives CARSLPGQGAYEQYF.

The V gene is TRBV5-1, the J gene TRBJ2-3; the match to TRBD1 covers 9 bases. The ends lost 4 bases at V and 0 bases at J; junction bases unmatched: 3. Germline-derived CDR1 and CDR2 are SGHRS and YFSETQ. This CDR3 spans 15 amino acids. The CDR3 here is CASSVGQGSTDTQYF. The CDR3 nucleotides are TGCGCCAGCAGCGTGGGACAGGGAAGCACAGATACGCAGTATTTT.

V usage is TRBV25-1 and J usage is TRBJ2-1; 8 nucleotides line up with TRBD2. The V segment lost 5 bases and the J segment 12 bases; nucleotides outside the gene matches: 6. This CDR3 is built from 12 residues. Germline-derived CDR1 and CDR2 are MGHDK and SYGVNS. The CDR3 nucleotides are TGTGCCAGCAGTAGCGGGACTAGTGGGCAGTTCTTC. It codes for CASSSGTSGQFF.

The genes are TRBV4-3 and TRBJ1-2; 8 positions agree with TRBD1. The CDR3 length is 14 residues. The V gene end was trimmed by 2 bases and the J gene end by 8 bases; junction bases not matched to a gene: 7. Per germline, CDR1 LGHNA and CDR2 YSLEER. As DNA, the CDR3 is TGCGCCAGCAGCCAAAATCAGGGGGCAGAGGGCTACACCTTC. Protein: CASSQNQGAEGYTF.